This is a list of T cell receptor beta chains from one sample in a study of OX40 agonist ivuxolimab in advanced cancers. Repertoires were generated with immunoSEQ multiplex PCR, while TCRdb's copy carries only in-frame clones and drops some. The sample carries approximately 52,000 clones, roughly 84% recorded once. Sequenced here: CD4+ or CD8+ T cells sorted from blood, sampled in a trial of the OX40 agonist ivuxolimab. The source of these receptors is an adult with an advanced solid tumor such as melanoma, head and neck, liver or kidney cancer. Each CDR3 is given without its conserved first and last residue. The D gene is left open where the match is weak. Only some rows state a clone size, as once, few, many or a class for expanded clones.

v_call d_call clone_size cdr3_aa
TRBV28 NA NA ASSLPDRRVSDTQY
TRBV6-5 TRBD2 NA ASARTSGAYEQY
TRBV19 NA NA ASSTRDSNEQF
TRBV28 TRBD1 NA ASSQTRGQGRPQH
TRBV7-2 NA NA ASRRGGSPYNEQF
TRBV28 TRBD1 medium-sized ASSTGDHIYGYT
TRBV5-4 NA NA ASSLGDTGYT
TRBV7-2 NA NA ASRRQPSNTEAF
TRBV15 NA NA ATSRGTEKGPDFYEQY
TRBV27 NA NA ASSLRPRETQY
TRBV5-4 NA once ASSLGGWGTDTQY
TRBV11-2 NA NA ASSPSVETQY
TRBV29-1 NA NA GSQGGTDTQY
TRBV5-6 TRBD1 NA ASSLASGTDEKLF
TRBV28 NA NA ASRWGRDEKLF
TRBV7-2 NA NA ASSLVAGAGNEQF
TRBV28 TRBD1 NA ASSSVRQGGATNEKLF
TRBV27 TRBD2 NA ASSPGTSGRNEQF
TRBV14 NA NA ASSQAINEQY
TRBV7-3 TRBD1 NA ASSTQDPGGAGELF
TRBV25-1 NA once ASSQGTDTQY
TRBV28 NA once ASSPGQRYGYT
TRBV19 NA NA ASSQSSGNTIY